This T cell receptor beta chain was recorded in a study of blood T cell repertoires in COVID-19. In the study overall: Sources were T cells, B-cell-depleted T cells, or PBMCs; the material itself was cDNA or gDNA.

Germline V CDR1 and CDR2: MNHEY, SVGAGI. This CDR3 contains 15 residues. The J segment lost 3 bases and the V segment lost 5 bases, leaving 5 bases of the junction unmatched. The protocol was immunoSEQ multiplex PCR, while the TCRdb copy is restricted to in-frame clones and leaves out a portion. Counted here are around 100,000 clones, more than 75% occurring once; the ten biggest clones make up roughly 7.7%. The receptor was isolated from a man aged 70 or older with acute or convalescent COVID-19. The chain links TRBV6-5 to TRBJ2-1; 9 positions match TRBD1. The sequencing sample was made of peripheral blood. In DNA form, the CDR3 reads TGTGCCAGCAGTCAGACAGGGGGGGACTACAATGAGCAGTTCTTC. Translating it yields CASSQTGGDYNEQFF.